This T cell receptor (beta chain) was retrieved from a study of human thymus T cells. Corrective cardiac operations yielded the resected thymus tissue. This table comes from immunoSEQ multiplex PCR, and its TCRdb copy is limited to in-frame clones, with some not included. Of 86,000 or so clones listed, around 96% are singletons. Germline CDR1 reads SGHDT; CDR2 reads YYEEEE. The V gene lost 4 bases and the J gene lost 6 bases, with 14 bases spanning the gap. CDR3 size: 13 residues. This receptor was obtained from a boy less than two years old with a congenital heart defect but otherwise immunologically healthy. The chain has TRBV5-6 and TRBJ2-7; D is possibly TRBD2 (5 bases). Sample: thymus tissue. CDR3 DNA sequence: TGTGCCAGCAGCCCCCTCTCAGGAGGCGAGCAGTACTTC. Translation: CASSPLSGGEQYF.